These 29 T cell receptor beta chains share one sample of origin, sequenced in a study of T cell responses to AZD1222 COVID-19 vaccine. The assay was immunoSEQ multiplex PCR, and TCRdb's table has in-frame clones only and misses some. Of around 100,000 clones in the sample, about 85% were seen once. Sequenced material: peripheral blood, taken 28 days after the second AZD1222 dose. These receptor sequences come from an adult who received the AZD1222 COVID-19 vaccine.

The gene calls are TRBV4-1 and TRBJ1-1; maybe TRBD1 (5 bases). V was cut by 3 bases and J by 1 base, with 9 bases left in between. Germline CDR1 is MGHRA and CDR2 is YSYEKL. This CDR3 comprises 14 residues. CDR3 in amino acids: CASSQGLTNTEAFF. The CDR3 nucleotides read TGCGCCAGCAGCCAGGGACTTACGAACACTGAAGCTTTCTTT.

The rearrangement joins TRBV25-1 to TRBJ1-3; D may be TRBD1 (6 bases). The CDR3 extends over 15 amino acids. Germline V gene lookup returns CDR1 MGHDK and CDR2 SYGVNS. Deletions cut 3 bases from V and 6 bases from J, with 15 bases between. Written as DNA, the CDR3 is TGTGCCAGCAGTGAGATACAGGGTTACGAAAACACCATATATTTT. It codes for CASSEIQGYENTIYF. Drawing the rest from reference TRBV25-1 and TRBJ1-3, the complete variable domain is EADIYQTPRYLVIGTGKKITLECSQTMGHDKMYWYQQDPGMELHLIHYSYGVNSTEKGDLSSESTVSRIRTEHFPLTLESARPSHTSQYLCASSEIQGYENTIYFGEGSWLTVV.

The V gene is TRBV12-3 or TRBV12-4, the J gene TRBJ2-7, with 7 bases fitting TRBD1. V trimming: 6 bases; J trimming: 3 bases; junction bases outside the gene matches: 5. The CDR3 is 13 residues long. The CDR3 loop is CASRGDSYYEQYF. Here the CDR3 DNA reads TGTGCCAGCAGGGGGGACAGTTACTACGAGCAGTACTTC.

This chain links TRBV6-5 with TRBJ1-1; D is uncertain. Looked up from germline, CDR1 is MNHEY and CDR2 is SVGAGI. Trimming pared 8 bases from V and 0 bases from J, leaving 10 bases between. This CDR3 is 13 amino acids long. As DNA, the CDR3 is TGTGCCAGCGAAGGGTCCTTGAACACTGAAGCTTTCTTT. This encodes CASEGSLNTEAFF.

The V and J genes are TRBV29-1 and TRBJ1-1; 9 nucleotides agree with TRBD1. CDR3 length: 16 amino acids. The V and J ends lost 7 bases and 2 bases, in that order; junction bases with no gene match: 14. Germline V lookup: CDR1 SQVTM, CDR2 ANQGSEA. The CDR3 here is CSAQTGGNADNTEAFF. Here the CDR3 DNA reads TGCAGCGCACAGACAGGGGGAAACGCTGATAACACTGAAGCTTTCTTT.

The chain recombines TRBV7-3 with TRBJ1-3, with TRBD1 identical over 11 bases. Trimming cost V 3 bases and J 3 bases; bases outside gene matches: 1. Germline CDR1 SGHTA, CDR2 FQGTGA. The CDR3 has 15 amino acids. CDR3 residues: CASSLDRGLGNTIYF. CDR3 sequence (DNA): TGTGCCAGCAGCTTGGACAGGGGGCTTGGAAACACCATATATTTT.

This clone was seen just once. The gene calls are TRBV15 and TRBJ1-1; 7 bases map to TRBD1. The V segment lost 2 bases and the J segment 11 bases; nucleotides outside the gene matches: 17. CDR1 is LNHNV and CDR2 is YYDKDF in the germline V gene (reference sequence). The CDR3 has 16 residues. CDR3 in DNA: TGTGCCACCAGCAGACTTCACGACAGGGAGGAGGGAATGGCTTTCTTT. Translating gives CATSRLHDREEGMAFF.

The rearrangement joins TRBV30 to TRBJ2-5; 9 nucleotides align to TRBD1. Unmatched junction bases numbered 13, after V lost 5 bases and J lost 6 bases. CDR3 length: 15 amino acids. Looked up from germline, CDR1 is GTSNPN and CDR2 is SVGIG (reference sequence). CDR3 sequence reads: CAWDQTGGFSKTQYF. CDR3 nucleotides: TGTGCCTGGGATCAGACAGGGGGATTTTCAAAGACCCAGTACTTC.

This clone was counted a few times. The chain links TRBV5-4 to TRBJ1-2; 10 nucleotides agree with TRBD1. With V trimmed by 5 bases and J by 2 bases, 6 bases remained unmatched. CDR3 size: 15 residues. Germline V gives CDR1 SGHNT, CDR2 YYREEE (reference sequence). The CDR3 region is CASRRGQGKNYGYTF. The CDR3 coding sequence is TGTGCCAGCAGGAGGGGACAGGGGAAGAACTATGGCTACACCTTC.

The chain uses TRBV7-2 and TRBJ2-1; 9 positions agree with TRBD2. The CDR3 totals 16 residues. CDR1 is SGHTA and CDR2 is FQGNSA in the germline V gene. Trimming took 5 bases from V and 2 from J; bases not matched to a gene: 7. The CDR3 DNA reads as TGTGCCAGCAGCCTTCTCGGCGGGAGGGCCTACAATGAGCAGTTCTTC. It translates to CASSLLGGRAYNEQFF.

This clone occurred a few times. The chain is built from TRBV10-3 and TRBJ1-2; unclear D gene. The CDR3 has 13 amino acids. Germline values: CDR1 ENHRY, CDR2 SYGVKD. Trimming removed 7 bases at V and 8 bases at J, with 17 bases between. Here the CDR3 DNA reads TGTGCCATCACTCCAGGTCTATCGGGGGGCTACACCTTC. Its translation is CAITPGLSGGYTF.

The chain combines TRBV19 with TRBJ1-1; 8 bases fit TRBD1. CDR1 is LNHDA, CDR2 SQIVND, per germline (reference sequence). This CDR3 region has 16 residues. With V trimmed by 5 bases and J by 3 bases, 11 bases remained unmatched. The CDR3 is CASSPRQGLGYTEAFF. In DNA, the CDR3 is TGTGCCAGTAGTCCGCGACAGGGGTTGGGGTACACTGAAGCTTTCTTT.

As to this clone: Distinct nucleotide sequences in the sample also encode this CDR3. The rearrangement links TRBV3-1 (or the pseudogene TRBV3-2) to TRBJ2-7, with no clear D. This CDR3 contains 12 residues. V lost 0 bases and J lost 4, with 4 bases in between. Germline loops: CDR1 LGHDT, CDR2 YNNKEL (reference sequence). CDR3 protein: CASSQDSYEQYF. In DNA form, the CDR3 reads TGTGCCAGCAGCCAAGATTCTTACGAGCAGTACTTC.

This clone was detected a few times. The CDR3, as DNA: TGTGCCAGCAGTGAGCGACCTCAGAATGATGAGCAGTTCTTC. It is translated as CASSERPQNDEQFF. The chain employs TRBV6-4 and TRBJ2-1; no clear D gene. Germline V gene lookup returns CDR1 MRHNA and CDR2 SNTAGT. CDR3 length: 14 amino acids. Trimming left V 3 bases short and J 8 bases short, with 14 bases between.

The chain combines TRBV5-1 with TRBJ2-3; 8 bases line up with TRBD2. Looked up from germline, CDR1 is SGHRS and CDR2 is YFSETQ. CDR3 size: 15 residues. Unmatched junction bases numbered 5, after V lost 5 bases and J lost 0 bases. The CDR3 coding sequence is TGCGCCAGCAGGGATAGCGGGACTAGCACAGATACGCAGTATTTT. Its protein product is CASRDSGTSTDTQYF. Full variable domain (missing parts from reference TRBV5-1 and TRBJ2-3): KAGVTQTPRYLIKTRGQQVTLSCSPISGHRSVSWYQQTPGQGLQFLFEYFSETQRNKGNFPGRFSGRQFSNSRSEMNVSTLELGDSALYLCASRDSGTSTDTQYFGPGTRLTVL.

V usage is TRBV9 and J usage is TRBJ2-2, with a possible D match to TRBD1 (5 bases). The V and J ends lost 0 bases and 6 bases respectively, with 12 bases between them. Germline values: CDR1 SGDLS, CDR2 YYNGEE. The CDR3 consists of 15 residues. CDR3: CASSVGWGASGELFF. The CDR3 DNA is TGTGCCAGCAGCGTAGGGTGGGGCGCTTCCGGGGAGCTGTTTTTT.

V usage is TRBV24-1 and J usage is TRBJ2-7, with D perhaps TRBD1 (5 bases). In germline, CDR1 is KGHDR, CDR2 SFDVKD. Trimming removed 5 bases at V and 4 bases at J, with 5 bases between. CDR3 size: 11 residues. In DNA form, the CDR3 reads TGTGCCACCAGTGCAGGGTACGAGCAGTACTTC. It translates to CATSAGYEQYF.

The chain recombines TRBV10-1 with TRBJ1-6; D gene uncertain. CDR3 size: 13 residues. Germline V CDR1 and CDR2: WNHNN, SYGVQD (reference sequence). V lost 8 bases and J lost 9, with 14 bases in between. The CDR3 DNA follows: TGCGCCAGCTCCACGGGGAGGAGTTCACCCCTCCACTTT. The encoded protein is CASSTGRSSPLHF.

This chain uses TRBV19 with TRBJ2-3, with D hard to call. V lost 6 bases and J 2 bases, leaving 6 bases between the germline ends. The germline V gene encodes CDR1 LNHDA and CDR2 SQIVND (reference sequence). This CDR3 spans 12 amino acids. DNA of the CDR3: TGTGCCAGTAGGGAGAACACAGATACGCAGTATTTT. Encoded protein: CASRENTDTQYF.

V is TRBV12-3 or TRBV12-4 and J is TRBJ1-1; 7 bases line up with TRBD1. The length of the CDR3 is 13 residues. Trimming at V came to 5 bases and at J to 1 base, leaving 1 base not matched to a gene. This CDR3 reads CASSRTGNTEAFF. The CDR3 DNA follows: TGTGCCAGCAGTAGGACAGGGAACACTGAAGCTTTCTTT.

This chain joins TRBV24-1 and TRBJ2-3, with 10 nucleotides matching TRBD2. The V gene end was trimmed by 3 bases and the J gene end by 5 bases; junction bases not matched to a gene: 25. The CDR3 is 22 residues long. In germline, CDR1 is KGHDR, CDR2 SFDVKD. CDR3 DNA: TGTGCCACCAGTGATAGGAGCCCCCCAGCGGGAGGGCCCTCGGTTGGCATAGATACGCAGTATTTT. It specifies CATSDRSPPAGGPSVGIDTQYF.

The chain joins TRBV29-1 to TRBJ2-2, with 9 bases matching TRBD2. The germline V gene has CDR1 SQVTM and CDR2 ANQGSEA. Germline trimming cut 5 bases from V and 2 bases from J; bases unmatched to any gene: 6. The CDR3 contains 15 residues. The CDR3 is CSVHSGSLNTGELFF. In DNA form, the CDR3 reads TGCAGCGTTCATAGCGGGAGCTTAAACACCGGGGAGCTGTTTTTT.

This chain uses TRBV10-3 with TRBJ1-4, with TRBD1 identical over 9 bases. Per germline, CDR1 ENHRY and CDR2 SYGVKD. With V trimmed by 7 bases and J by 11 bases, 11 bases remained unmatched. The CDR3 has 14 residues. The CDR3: CAIKGTGMGEKLFF. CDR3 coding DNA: TGTGCCATCAAGGGGACAGGGATGGGGGAGAAACTGTTTTTT.

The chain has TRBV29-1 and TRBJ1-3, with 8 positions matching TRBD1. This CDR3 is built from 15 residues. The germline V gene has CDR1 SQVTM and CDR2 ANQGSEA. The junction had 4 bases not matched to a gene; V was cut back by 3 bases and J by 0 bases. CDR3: CSVETGASSGNTIYF. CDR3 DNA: TGCAGCGTTGAGACAGGGGCATCCTCTGGAAACACCATATATTTT.

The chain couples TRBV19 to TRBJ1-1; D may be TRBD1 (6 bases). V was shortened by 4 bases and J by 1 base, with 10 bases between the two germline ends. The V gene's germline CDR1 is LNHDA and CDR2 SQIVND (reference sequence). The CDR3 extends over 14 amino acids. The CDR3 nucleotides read TGTGCCAGTAGTACAGGGGTGGAGAACACTGAAGCTTTCTTT. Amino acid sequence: CASSTGVENTEAFF.

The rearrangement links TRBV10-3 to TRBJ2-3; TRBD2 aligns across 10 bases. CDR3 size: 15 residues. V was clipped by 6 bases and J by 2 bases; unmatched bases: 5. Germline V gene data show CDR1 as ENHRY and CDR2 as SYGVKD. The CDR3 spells CAIRASGGFTDTQYF. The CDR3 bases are TGTGCCATCAGGGCTAGCGGGGGATTCACAGATACGCAGTATTTT.

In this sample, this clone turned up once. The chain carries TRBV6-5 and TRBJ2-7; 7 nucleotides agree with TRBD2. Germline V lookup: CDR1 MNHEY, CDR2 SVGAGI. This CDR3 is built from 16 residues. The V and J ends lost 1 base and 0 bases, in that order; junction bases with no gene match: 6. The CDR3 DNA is TGTGCCAGCAGTTACTTTAGCGGGCGCAGCTCCTACGAGCAGTACTTC. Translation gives CASSYFSGRSSYEQYF.

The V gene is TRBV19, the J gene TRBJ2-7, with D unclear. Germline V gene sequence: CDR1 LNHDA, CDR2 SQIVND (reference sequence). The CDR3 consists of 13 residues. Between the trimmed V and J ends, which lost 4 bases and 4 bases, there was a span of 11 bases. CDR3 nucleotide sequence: TGTGCCAGTAGTACAACGGAGCTATACGAGCAGTACTTC. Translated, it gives CASSTTELYEQYF.

CDR3 in amino acids: CASSLAGQAKGGELFF. DNA of the CDR3: TGTGCCAGCAGCTTAGCGGGACAGGCGAAGGGCGGGGAGCTGTTTTTT. V gene TRBV11-3 combines with J gene TRBJ2-2; TRBD1 aligns across 8 bases. The trim removed 1 base at V and 7 bases at J, leaving 8 bases unmatched. CDR1 is SGHNT and CDR2 is YENEEA in the germline V gene. This CDR3 comprises 16 residues.